The 9 T cell receptor beta chains below all came from one sample that was sequenced in a study of T cells in Graves' hyperthyroidism and ophthalmopathy. The investigators amplified TCR beta CDR3 regions from RNA transcripts. HTBI primers were employed in a first-round RT-PCR of the TCR CDR3. TCRdb analysed the multiplex PCR reads with MiXCR anew, one entry per CDR3 protein. The sample lists approximately 610,000 distinct CDR3 sequences, about 15% occurring once. Material for sequencing was blood. These TCRs come from a woman in her thirties or forties with Graves' ophthalmopathy.

The gene calls are TRBV24-1 and TRBJ2-2; perhaps D is TRBD1 or TRBD2 (5 bases each). This CDR3 is built from 15 residues. V lost 4 bases and J 6 bases, leaving 14 bases between the germline ends. CDR1 and CDR2 (germline): KGHDR, SFDVKD. This CDR3 is CATSEEGYRAGELFF. The CDR3 DNA is TGTGCCACCAGTGAAGAGGGGTACAGAGCCGGGGAGCTGTTTTTT.

This clonotype was counted ten times or more. This chain joins TRBV27 and TRBJ2-7; D might be TRBD1 (7 bases). Germline V gene lookup returns CDR1 MNHEY and CDR2 SMNVEV (reference sequence). V lost 5 bases and J lost 2, with 19 bases in between. The CDR3 is 16 residues long. CDR3 protein: CASSPFLRGAAYEQYF. CDR3 nucleotides: TGTGCCAGCAGTCCCTTCCTCAGGGGGGCGGCCTACGAGCAGTACTTC.

This clonotype has at least ten counts. The J gene is TRBJ1-6, the V gene TRBV20-1, with 7 bases identical to TRBD1. Germline values: CDR1 DFQATT, CDR2 SNEGSKA (reference sequence). Trimming took 7 bases from V and 0 from J; bases not matched to a gene: 3. CDR3 length: 14 amino acids. CDR3 loop: CSVTGDSYNSPLHF. CDR3 DNA sequence: TGCAGTGTTACAGGGGACTCCTATAATTCACCCCTCCACTTT.

This clonotype appeared many times. The genes are TRBV7-3 and TRBJ1-1; TRBD1 might be the D (5 bases). The CDR3 loop spans 17 amino acids. Trimming left V 5 bases short and J 0 bases short, with 19 bases between. Germline V gene lookup returns CDR1 SGHTA and CDR2 FQGTGA. DNA for the CDR3: TGTGCCAGCAGCCCACCTTACCCCGGGGGGGTGAACACTGAAGCTTTCTTT. This gives the protein CASSPPYPGGVNTEAFF.

This clonotype was seen repeatedly, ten times or more. This chain links TRBV20-1 with TRBJ2-7, with 10 nucleotides matching TRBD2. Trimming removed 5 bases from V and 0 bases from J; junction bases left unmatched: 4. This CDR3 is 14 amino acids long. Germline CDR1 is DFQATT and CDR2 is SNEGSKA (reference sequence). For the CDR3, the DNA is TGCAGTGCTGTAGCGGGAGGTTTCTCCTACGAGCAGTACTTC. Its protein is CSAVAGGFSYEQYF.

This clonotype occurred many times. The chain has TRBV12-3 or TRBV12-4 and TRBJ2-5, with 7 bases fitting TRBD1. This CDR3 has 13 amino acids. The V segment lost 8 bases and the J segment 4 bases; nucleotides outside the gene matches: 7. CDR3 coding DNA: TGTGCCAGCGGTGGACAGGCCCCAGAGACCCAGTACTTC. As protein: CASGGQAPETQYF.

Many counts were recorded for this clonotype. The chain is built from TRBV19 and TRBJ1-5; D gene uncertain. Trimming removed 3 bases at V and 0 bases at J, with 12 bases between. Germline CDR1 LNHDA, CDR2 SQIVND (reference sequence). The CDR3 totals 16 residues. CDR3 coding DNA: TGTGCCAGTAGTATTTCCGGGAGGGCTAGCAATCAGCCCCAGCATTTT. Translating it yields CASSISGRASNQPQHF.

The V call is TRBV4-3, the J call TRBJ2-7, with 7 positions matching TRBD1. The CDR3 runs to 17 residues. Trimming took 0 bases from V and 6 from J; bases not matched to a gene: 14. From germline, CDR1 is LGHNA and CDR2 YSLEER. CDR3 in amino acids: CASSQDNLDRERGEQYF. DNA of the CDR3: TGCGCCAGCAGCCAAGATAATCTAGACAGGGAGCGAGGCGAGCAGTACTTC.

This clonotype was detected ten times or more. The J gene is TRBJ2-7, the V gene TRBV5-1, with D perhaps TRBD1 (6 bases). Trimming stripped 0 bases from V and 2 bases from J, with 15 bases between. Per the germline V gene, CDR1 is SGHRS and CDR2 is YFSETQ. This CDR3 is 16 amino acids long. CDR3 sequence (DNA): TGCGCCAGCAGCTTGGGAGGGACAACGAGCCCCTACGAGCAGTACTTC. It specifies CASSLGGTTSPYEQYF.